A single sample is the source of the 26 T cell receptor beta chains below, sequenced in a study of blood T cell repertoires in COVID-19. Profiling relied on immunoSEQ multiplex PCR, and the TCRdb table lists in-frame clones only, not all of them. In the table there are approximately 300,000 clones, approximately 88% of which are singletons. The sequenced sample consisted of peripheral blood. Receptor source: a young man who had recovered from COVID-19.

The rearrangement uses TRBV10-3 and TRBJ2-3; a weak D match, TRBD1 (6 bases). Looked up from germline, CDR1 is ENHRY and CDR2 is SYGVKD. V was trimmed by 3 bases and J by 2 bases, leaving 15 bases between them. The CDR3 runs 16 residues. The CDR3 DNA reads as TGTGCCATCAGTGACCCCTCGACAGGTACCACAGATACGCAGTATTTT. Amino acid sequence: CAISDPSTGTTDTQYF.

This chain joins TRBV6-5 and TRBJ2-7; D possibly corresponds to TRBD1 (6 bases). CDR1 is MNHEY, CDR2 SVGAGI, per germline. Trimming stripped 6 bases from V and 1 base from J, with 13 bases between. The CDR3 extends over 14 amino acids. In nucleotides, the CDR3 is TGTGCCAGCAGCACTAATACAGGGTCCTACGAGCAGTACTTC. Its translation is CASSTNTGSYEQYF.

For the CDR3, the DNA is TGCAGTGCTAGGTGGCCTGAAGCTTTCTTT. Encoded protein: CSARWPEAFF. The genes are TRBV20-1 and TRBJ1-1; D is undetermined. V was trimmed by 3 bases and J by 6 bases, leaving 5 bases between them. The CDR3 spans 10 residues. Germline CDR1 reads DFQATT; CDR2 reads SNEGSKA (reference sequence).

This chain uses TRBV7-8 with TRBJ2-5, with 14 bases matching TRBD2. The CDR3 covers 19 residues. Germline V gene sequence: CDR1 SGHVS, CDR2 FQNEAQ. The V segment lost 5 bases and the J segment 5 bases; nucleotides outside the gene matches: 16. CDR3 sequence (DNA): TGTGCCAGCAGCAGAGCTTCCCGACTAGCGGGGGGGCCGGGGGAGACCCAGTACTTC. Amino acids: CASSRASRLAGGPGETQYF.

This chain joins TRBV27 and TRBJ2-2; no clear D gene. Germline assignment: CDR1 MNHEY and CDR2 SMNVEV (reference sequence). With 7 bases removed from V and 4 bases from J, the gap between germline ends came to 13 bases. The CDR3 covers 14 residues. CDR3 residues: CASTRLDPTGELFF. The CDR3 DNA follows: TGTGCCAGCACTCGGCTAGACCCCACCGGGGAGCTGTTTTTT.

This clone appeared a single time. This chain connects TRBV15 to TRBJ1-2; 9 bases align to TRBD1. CDR1 and CDR2 (germline): LNHNV, YYDKDF (reference sequence). The CDR3 spans 18 residues. V lost 0 bases and J lost 4; bases outside the gene matches: 12. DNA for the CDR3: TGTGCCACCAGCAGAGAAACCCACACAGGGGGCGAGGCCTATGGCTACACCTTC. Translation: CATSRETHTGGEAYGYTF. Using reference TRBV15 and TRBJ1-2 for the parts outside the CDR3, the full variable domain is DAMVIQNPRYQVTQFGKPVTLSCSQTLNHNVMYWYQQKSSQAPKLLFHYYDKDFNNEADTPDNFQSRRPNTSFCFLDIRSPGLGDTAMYLCATSRETHTGGEAYGYTFGSGTRLTVV.

The chain links TRBV27 to TRBJ2-3, with 8 nucleotides matching TRBD2. J gave up 4 bases and V 5 bases, and 11 bases lay outside the gene matches. The CDR3 covers 16 residues. Germline assignment: CDR1 MNHEY and CDR2 SMNVEV (reference sequence). The CDR3 here is CASSLGRAGAADTQYF. The DNA of the CDR3 is TGTGCCAGCAGTCTCGGACGAGCGGGGGCCGCAGATACGCAGTATTTT.

The rearrangement joins TRBV19 to TRBJ2-7; 7 bases are a match to TRBD2. The germline gives CDR1 LNHDA, CDR2 SQIVND (reference sequence). V shed 1 base, J shed 0 bases, and the junction held 3 bases outside the gene matches. CDR3 length: 15 residues. CDR3 protein: CASSIGSGPSYEQYF. CDR3 in DNA: TGTGCCAGTAGTATAGGTAGCGGGCCCTCCTACGAGCAGTACTTC.

The genes are TRBV11-1 and TRBJ1-1, with a possible D match to TRBD1 (6 bases). Trimming took 1 base from V and 10 from J, leaving 19 bases between them. The CDR3 is 15 amino acids. The germline gives CDR1 SGHAT, CDR2 FQDESV (reference sequence). CDR3 amino acids: CASSLDFGQGSGAFF. The CDR3 DNA is TGTGCCAGCAGCTTAGATTTTGGGCAGGGGAGCGGAGCTTTCTTT.

V gene TRBV7-9 combines with J gene TRBJ2-5; 16 bases agree with TRBD2. The V gene's germline CDR1 is SEHNR and CDR2 FQNEAQ (reference sequence). V was pared by 6 bases and J by 3 bases, with 4 bases of the junction left unmatched. CDR3 size: 16 residues. In nucleotides, the CDR3 is TGTGCCAGCAGTACCGGGACTAGCGGGGGGGAAGAGACCCAGTACTTC. Its translation: CASSTGTSGGEETQYF.

The V and J genes are TRBV5-4 and TRBJ2-1; 9 nucleotides align to TRBD1. The CDR3 is made up of 16 amino acids. Per the germline V gene, CDR1 is SGHNT and CDR2 is YYREEE (reference sequence). Germline trimming cut 2 bases from V and 5 bases from J; bases unmatched to any gene: 8. The CDR3 spells CASSFTGQGLNNEQFF. The CDR3, as DNA: TGTGCCAGCAGCTTCACGGGACAGGGATTGAACAATGAGCAGTTCTTC.

V gene TRBV7-9 combines with J gene TRBJ1-3, with a possible D match to TRBD1 (6 bases). There are 16 residues in the CDR3. Germline values: CDR1 SEHNR, CDR2 FQNEAQ (reference sequence). Trimming cost V 4 bases and J 0 bases, with 13 bases left between them. The CDR3 loop is CASSYRTGFSGNTIYF. The CDR3 DNA reads as TGTGCCAGCAGCTACCGCACAGGGTTCTCTGGAAACACCATATATTTT.

The genes are TRBV2 and TRBJ1-1, with TRBD1 matching over 9 bases. This CDR3 has 16 residues. V was pared by 6 bases and J by 1 base, with 9 bases of the junction left unmatched. From germline, CDR1 is SNHLY and CDR2 FYNNEI. The DNA for the CDR3 is TGTGCCAGCAGGGGGGGGACAGGGATAGCGAACACTGAAGCTTTCTTT. This gives the protein CASRGGTGIANTEAFF.

The V and J genes are TRBV3-1 (or the pseudogene TRBV3-2) and TRBJ1-6; D unresolved. This CDR3 is built from 15 residues. CDR1 is LGHDT and CDR2 is YNNKEL in the germline V gene (reference sequence). Between the trimmed V and J ends, which lost 1 base and 7 bases, there was a span of 11 bases. CDR3 sequence (DNA): TGTGCCAGCAGCCAAGTGCGGGTACCCAATTCACCCCTCCACTTT. This codes for CASSQVRVPNSPLHF.

This chain links TRBV13 with TRBJ1-6, with D unclear. V was cut by 8 bases and J by 0 bases, with 8 bases left in between. The CDR3 has 14 residues. Per germline, CDR1 PRHDT and CDR2 FYEKMQ (reference sequence). The CDR3 nucleotides read TGTGCCAGCCGGGAGTACTCCTATAATTCACCCCTCCACTTT. It is translated as CASREYSYNSPLHF.

The chain employs TRBV6-5 and TRBJ2-5; 7 bases map to TRBD2. Unmatched junction bases numbered 9, after V lost 5 bases and J lost 3 bases. This CDR3 has 15 amino acids. The germline gives CDR1 MNHEY, CDR2 SVGAGI. The chain's CDR3 is CASSTMSSGEETQYF. CDR3 nucleotides: TGTGCCAGCAGTACGATGTCTAGCGGAGAAGAGACCCAGTACTTC.

The rearrangement uses TRBV6-1 and TRBJ2-3, with D possibly being TRBD1 (6 bases). Trimming cost V 1 base and J 4 bases, with 15 bases left between them. CDR3 size: 16 residues. The germline V gene has CDR1 MNHNS and CDR2 SASEGT. CDR3 loop: CASSEVVGTLPDTQYF. Written as DNA, the CDR3 is TGTGCCAGCAGTGAAGTTGTGGGGACATTGCCAGATACGCAGTATTTT.

The V and J genes are TRBV13 and TRBJ1-2; TRBD1 aligns across 9 bases. Losses at the gene ends were 5 bases for V and 6 bases for J; bases not matched to a gene: 7. Germline lookup yields CDR1 PRHDT and CDR2 FYEKMQ (reference sequence). The CDR3 loop spans 14 amino acids. The CDR3 DNA reads TGTGCCAGCAGCCTCGGGACAGGGAGGGATGGCTACACCTTC. Its protein is CASSLGTGRDGYTF.

In nucleotides, the CDR3 is TGTGCCAGCAGTCTCCGGGACAGTGAAAAACTGTTTTTT. As protein: CASSLRDSEKLFF. The chain has TRBV12-3 or TRBV12-4 and TRBJ1-4; 7 bases are a match to TRBD1. V lost 5 bases to trimming and J lost 7 bases; unmatched junction nucleotides: 4. The CDR3 has 13 residues.

For this clone: The sample carries other DNA sequences with the same CDR3. The V call is TRBV3-1 (or the pseudogene TRBV3-2), the J call TRBJ1-3, with D uncertain. CDR1 is LGHDT, CDR2 YNNKEL, per germline (reference sequence). V lost 1 base to trimming and J lost 4 bases, with 5 bases between them. This CDR3 comprises 13 residues. The CDR3 is CASSQGQGNTIYF. The DNA for the CDR3 is TGTGCCAGCAGCCAAGGTCAGGGAAACACCATATATTTT.

The J gene is TRBJ2-3, the V gene TRBV18; 9 nucleotides agree with TRBD1. After removal of 0 bases from V and 0 bases from J, the junction contained 1 base not matched to a gene. Per the germline V gene, CDR1 is KGHSH and CDR2 is LQKENI. The CDR3 has 16 amino acids. Here the CDR3 DNA reads TGTGCCAGCTCACCACCAGGACAGGGGAGCACAGATACGCAGTATTTT. This sequence encodes CASSPPGQGSTDTQYF.

J is TRBJ1-1 and V is TRBV19; 7 bases fit TRBD1. The CDR3 runs 17 residues. Germline V gene data show CDR1 as LNHDA and CDR2 as SQIVND (reference sequence). J gave up 0 bases and V 6 bases, and 13 bases lay outside the gene matches. The CDR3 sequence is CASRSNLGGQLNTEAFF. The CDR3 nucleotides read TGTGCCAGTAGATCTAATCTAGGGGGACAGTTGAACACTGAAGCTTTCTTT.

The chain is built from TRBV5-1 and TRBJ2-1, with 7 bases matching TRBD2. Germline V lookup: CDR1 SGHRS, CDR2 YFSETQ. The CDR3 has 16 residues. The ends lost 0 bases at V and 3 bases at J; junction bases unmatched: 6. CDR3 protein: CASSLGSGGFYNEQFF. CDR3 bases: TGCGCCAGCAGCTTGGGGTCGGGAGGTTTCTACAATGAGCAGTTCTTC.

The rearrangement links TRBV2 to TRBJ1-2; TRBD1 matches 7 bases. V was pared by 10 bases and J by 6 bases, with 5 bases of the junction left unmatched. Germline V gives CDR1 SNHLY, CDR2 FYNNEI. The length of the CDR3 is 11 residues. CDR3 sequence reads: CATRQGDGYTF. CDR3 bases: TGTGCCACCCGACAGGGTGATGGCTACACCTTC.

The chain recombines TRBV28 with TRBJ1-5; TRBD1 agrees at 7 bases. CDR3 length: 18 amino acids. After removal of 3 bases from V and 0 bases from J, the junction contained 11 bases not matched to a gene. Germline CDR1 is MDHEN and CDR2 is SYDVKM. The CDR3 protein is CASSFAGTAVYSNQPQHF. The CDR3 DNA reads TGTGCCAGCAGTTTCGCTGGGACAGCTGTTTATAGCAATCAGCCCCAGCATTTT.

This chain uses TRBV9 with TRBJ1-5; perhaps TRBD1 as D (5 bases). CDR3 length: 14 residues. Trimming took 2 bases from V and 6 from J, leaving 12 bases between them. The germline CDR1 and CDR2 sequences are SGDLS and YYNGEE. CDR3 sequence: CASSVGGTSQPQHF. CDR3 nucleotides: TGTGCCAGCAGCGTTGGAGGGACGAGTCAGCCCCAGCATTTT.